This T cell receptor (beta chain) was recovered during a study of blood T cell repertoires in COVID-19 (dated by TCRdb to about 2020). Some background on the complete study: The collaborator samples originated in the United States, Italy and Spain and spanned the acute and convalescent phases of COVID-19. The material from the prospective study consisted of cDNA or gDNA derived from T cells, B-cell-depleted T cells, or PBMCs. Subjects who had been exposed to COVID-19, were actively infected with it, or had recovered from it provided the deeply sampled blood TCRbeta repertoires that made up the dataset. The repertoires were released in a freely available public database meant as a resource for research on the immune response to SARS-CoV-2. Samples were obtained from the ongoing ImmuneRACE study (first 160 participants) and from 1,254 subjects provided by 6 global collaborators. A de-identified subject ID, COVID-19 status, age in years and sex were almost always included in the sample metadata. Where available, HLA class I and class II types were taken from metadata supplied by the sample provider and were not determined by assay-based typing.

As encoded in the germline V gene, CDR1 is SGHTA while CDR2 is FQGNSA. V and J are truncated by 4 bases and 6 bases respectively, leaving an intervening sequence of 8 bases. The CDR3 sequence holds 12 residues, the cysteine and phenylalanine included. The only DNA kept is the CDR3, 36 bases in frame from the first base. Overall study results and their limits: The quantity of clinical and demographic metadata differed by source and by participant and was supplied without curation.

The immunoSEQ Assay, a bias-controlled multiplex PCR, was used to amplify TCRbeta CDR3 regions from genomic DNA. Under the source paper's analysis protocol: Within the assay, amplification of reference gene primers was used to estimate how many nucleated cells each sample contained. To quantify the absolute abundance of each unique TCRbeta CDR3 rearrangement, sequence reads were collapsed and filtered. For each sample, productive Simpson clonality was calculated as the square root of Simpson's diversity index across productive rearrangements. As stored in TCRdb, this immuneACCESS dataset retains in-frame rearrangements with V and J assigned. A fraction of the clones does not appear; measured against another copy, unresolved V genes explain less than half of the discrepancy, and the remainder lacks a known reason. The V and J calls and the clone size are those of that table, but D and trimming were determined from the DNA. In this sample the table shows tens of thousands of clones, approximately 87% of which occur a single time. Of the sample, about 1.5% falls within the top ten clones.

Collaborating institutions collected whole blood in K2EDTA tubes following their own protocols. For TCRbeta analysis, collaborators shipped samples in one of three forms: frozen whole blood, isolated PBMCs, or DNA extracted from either of those sample types. To note about this clone: The target of this receptor is not known. Base qualities are not recorded, but no much larger clone differs from it by a single base.

Sequencing was carried out using peripheral blood. The rearrangement combines TRBV7-2 with TRBJ2-3; the D gene is not confidently resolved. This clonotype originated in a human donor with active COVID-19. The donor label of this sample is uncertain. The bases are TGTGCCAGCAGCTCATACGGGGATACGCAGTATTTT. Its protein product is CASSSYGDTQYF.